These 15 T cell receptor beta chains originate from one sample sequenced in a study of cytomegalovirus exposure and HLA in healthy donors (dated by TCRdb to the late 2010s). The receptor library was made with the immunoSEQ multiplex PCR assay. For the multiplex PCR, a mixture combining 60 forward primers for TCR Vbeta segments and 13 reverse primers for TCR Jbeta segments was used. As stored in TCRdb, this immuneACCESS dataset retains in-frame rearrangements with V and J assigned. A fraction of the clones does not appear; measured against another copy, unresolved V genes explain less than half of the discrepancy, and the remainder lacks a known reason. The record for this sample contains approximately 50,000 clones. The ten largest clones represent about 6% of the sample. Sequences were obtained from PBMCs. Every receptor here comes from a male donor in good health and CMV-seropositive.

This chain uses TRBV5-1 with TRBJ1-2; tentatively, D is TRBD1 (6 bases). The CDR3 has 12 amino acids. Germline CDR1 reads SGHRS; CDR2 reads YFSETQ. V lost 4 bases and J lost 8, with 12 bases in between. This CDR3 reads CASSPPGEGYTF. The CDR3, as DNA: TGCGCCAGCAGCCCCCCAGGGGAAGGCTACACCTTC. Supplemented by reference TRBV5-1 and TRBJ1-2, the full variable domain reads KAGVTQTPRYLIKTRGQQVTLSCSPISGHRSVSWYQQTPGQGLQFLFEYFSETQRNKGNFPGRFSGRQFSNSRSEMNVSTLELGDSALYLCASSPPGEGYTFGSGTRLTVV.

The chain has TRBV18 and TRBJ2-1; 11 bases map to TRBD1. This CDR3 region has 15 residues. The V gene's germline CDR1 is KGHSH and CDR2 LQKENI. V shed 8 bases and J 5 bases; nucleotides not matched to a gene: 8. The CDR3 spells CASTGQGARNNEQFF. CDR3 coding DNA: TGTGCCAGCACCGGACAGGGGGCGCGAAACAATGAGCAGTTCTTC.

This sequence joins TRBV14 and TRBJ1-1, with D tentatively TRBD1 (5 bases). The CDR3 consists of 15 residues. Deletions cut 5 bases from V and 3 bases from J, with 16 bases between. Germline CDR1 is SGHDN and CDR2 is FVKESK. The CDR3 loop is CASSKQLGGDTEAFF. CDR3 DNA: TGTGCCAGCAGCAAACAACTCGGGGGGGACACTGAAGCTTTCTTT.

The gene calls are TRBV28 and TRBJ2-1; D possibly corresponds to TRBD1 (5 bases). V was pared by 6 bases and J by 5 bases, with 20 bases between. The CDR3 spans 16 residues. Germline values: CDR1 MDHEN, CDR2 SYDVKM. The DNA of the CDR3 is TGTGCCAGCAGGGGGCGGACACCATTGGGGAACAATGAGCAGTTCTTC. Translating it yields CASRGRTPLGNNEQFF.

This CDR3 reads CASSQDPLGAQVDGYTF. The CDR3, as DNA: TGCGCCAGCAGCCAAGATCCTCTGGGCGCCCAGGTGGATGGCTACACCTTC. The chain employs TRBV4-3 and TRBJ1-2; D gene uncertain. Germline lookup yields CDR1 LGHNA and CDR2 YSLEER. V lost 0 bases to trimming and J lost 6 bases, with 20 bases between them. This CDR3 spans 17 amino acids.

This rearrangement joins TRBV27 to TRBJ2-7; TRBD1 matches 9 bases. This CDR3 spans 15 amino acids. Germline lookup yields CDR1 MNHEY and CDR2 SMNVEV (reference sequence). V shed 0 bases, J shed 4 bases, and the junction held 4 bases outside the gene matches. The CDR3 spells CASSLSGQGWYEQYF. The CDR3 region has the DNA TGTGCCAGCAGTTTATCGGGACAGGGTTGGTACGAGCAGTACTTC.

The gene calls are TRBV19 and TRBJ2-3; 11 nucleotides match TRBD2. After removal of 3 bases from V and 5 bases from J, the junction contained 1 base not matched to a gene. Germline CDR1 is LNHDA and CDR2 is SQIVND (reference sequence). The CDR3 is made up of 14 amino acids. The CDR3 reads CASSITSGGDTQYF. In DNA form, the CDR3 reads TGTGCCAGTAGTATCACTAGCGGGGGAGATACGCAGTATTTT.

The genes are TRBV7-2 and TRBJ2-2, with 7 bases aligning to TRBD1. V lost 2 bases to trimming and J lost 1 base; unmatched junction nucleotides: 4. Germline V gene data show CDR1 as SGHTA and CDR2 as FQGNSA. The CDR3 runs to 16 residues. CDR3 bases: TGTGCCAGCAGCTTATACCGGACAGGGAACACCGGGGAGCTGTTTTTT. This codes for CASSLYRTGNTGELFF.

V gene TRBV18 combines with J gene TRBJ2-7; TRBD1 might be the D (6 bases). Per the germline V gene, CDR1 is KGHSH and CDR2 is LQKENI. Trimming stripped 2 bases from V and 2 bases from J, with 13 bases between. The CDR3 loop spans 15 amino acids. The CDR3 nucleotides are TGTGCCAGCTCACCATCCGGGACACCCACCTACGAGCAGTACTTC. It is translated as CASSPSGTPTYEQYF.

The genes are TRBV5-1 and TRBJ1-1; 8 nucleotides agree with TRBD1. The ends lost 5 bases at V and 4 bases at J; junction bases unmatched: 4. Germline V lookup: CDR1 SGHRS, CDR2 YFSETQ. This CDR3 has 13 amino acids. CDR3 coding DNA: TGCGCCAGCAGTCTGGACAGGGCCACTGAAGCTTTCTTT. It is translated as CASSLDRATEAFF.

The chain uses TRBV10-3 and TRBJ2-5; 7 bases map to TRBD1. V was pared by 0 bases and J by 7 bases, with 5 bases of the junction left unmatched. The CDR3 consists of 14 residues. Germline CDR1 reads ENHRY; CDR2 reads SYGVKD. The CDR3 coding sequence is TGTGCCATCAGTGAGTCTAGGGGGCATGTGACCCAGTACTTC. It translates to CAISESRGHVTQYF.

For this clone: An end of the junction does not agree with germline; a read error may underlie this. The chain employs TRBV14 and TRBJ1-4; D is unresolved. Germline CDR1 and CDR2: SGHDN and FVKESK. CDR3 length: 15 amino acids. The DNA of the CDR3 is TGTGCCAGCAGCAAAGACCTCGGACTAGCGGGAAAACTGTTTTTT. Translated, it gives CASSKDLGLAGKLFF.

The J gene is TRBJ2-3, the V gene TRBV9; D unresolved. The V end was cut by 5 bases, the J end by 4 bases, with 14 bases between. This CDR3 comprises 14 residues. Germline lookup yields CDR1 SGDLS and CDR2 YYNGEE. CDR3 nucleotides: TGTGCCAGCAGTGCCCCGCGGTTCCCAGATACGCAGTATTTT. The encoded protein is CASSAPRFPDTQYF.

The chain uses TRBV10-1 and TRBJ2-3, with no clear D. With 4 bases removed from V and 4 bases from J, the gap between germline ends came to 9 bases. From germline, CDR1 is WNHNN and CDR2 SYGVQD (reference sequence). CDR3 length equals 13 residues. The CDR3, as DNA: TGCGCCAGCAGTGCATACTTCTCAGATACGCAGTATTTT. Protein sequence: CASSAYFSDTQYF.

The chain employs TRBV5-4 and TRBJ1-6; a weak D match, TRBD1 (5 bases). CDR1 and CDR2 (germline): SGHNT, YYREEE (reference sequence). Trimming left V 3 bases short and J 7 bases short, with 8 bases between. The CDR3 spans 13 residues. CDR3 nucleotides: TGTGCCAGCAGCTATGACAGCAATTCACCCCTCCACTTT. As protein: CASSYDSNSPLHF.